A selection of T cell receptor beta chains follows, all from one sample in a study of human thymus T cells. Using immunoSEQ multiplex PCR, the repertoire was profiled, and TCRdb retains in-frame clones only, with some absent. Of 86,000 or so clones detected, 90% to 98% appear once; the ten largest clones hold 0.031%. Material for sequencing was thymus tissue. The receptors here all came from a boy younger than two with a congenital heart defect but otherwise immunologically healthy. CDR3s include the opening cysteine and the closing phenylalanine or tryptophan. The D gene is left open where the match is weak. Expanded clones get a size class; other rows say once, few or many, or leave the size out.

J gene,clone size,V gene,D gene,CDR3 protein,CDR3 DNA
TRBJ1-4,NA,TRBV5-6,NA,CASSRTLGATNEKLFF,TGTGCCAGCAGCCGCACCTTGGGGGCAACTAATGAAAAACTGTTTTTT
TRBJ2-1,NA,TRBV10-2,NA,CASSDSGTRTYNEQFF,TGCGCCAGCAGTGATTCCGGGACTCGCACCTACAATGAGCAGTTCTTC
TRBJ2-3,NA,TRBV7-9,TRBD1,CASSLEGGDRGQDTQYF,TGTGCCAGCAGCTTAGAAGGTGGTGACAGGGGGCAAGATACGCAGTATTTT
TRBJ2-1,NA,TRBV9,TRBD2,CASSVSSGENSYNEQFF,TGTGCCAGCAGCGTGTCTAGCGGGGAGAACTCCTACAATGAGCAGTTCTTC
TRBJ2-7,NA,TRBV6-1,TRBD1,CAGKQGAGHEQYF,TGTGCCGGGAAACAGGGGGCAGGCCACGAGCAGTACTTC
TRBJ2-1,NA,TRBV7-2,TRBD2,CASSLFPRRGSGRQFF,TGTGCCAGCAGCTTATTCCCCCGGAGAGGTAGCGGGAGACAGTTCTTC
TRBJ1-6,NA,TRBV5-4,TRBD1,CASSLGQGSGSYNSPLHF,TGTGCCAGCAGCTTGGGACAGGGGTCAGGCTCCTATAATTCACCCCTCCACTTT
TRBJ1-1,NA,TRBV5-8,NA,CASRTVSEAFF,TGTGCCAGCCGGACGGTCTCTGAAGCTTTCTTT
TRBJ2-1,NA,TRBV10-1,TRBD1,CASTGTGGRFFYNEQFF,TGCGCCAGCACAGGGACAGGGGGCCGGTTTTTTTACAATGAGCAGTTCTTC
TRBJ2-3,NA,TRBV4-1,NA,CASSQPPEPWSARTQYF,TGCGCCAGCAGCCAGCCGCCCGAACCCTGGTCCGCCAGGACGCAGTATTTT
TRBJ2-3,NA,TRBV5-6,TRBD2,CASGGGLAGEDTQYF,TGTGCCAGCGGTGGTGGGCTAGCGGGAGAGGATACGCAGTATTTT
TRBJ2-2,NA,TRBV4-3,NA,CASSRRLSTGELFF,TGCGCCAGCAGCCGCAGACTTAGCACCGGGGAGCTGTTTTTT
TRBJ1-1,NA,TRBV12-5,NA,CASGLVNNTEAFF,TGTGCTAGTGGTTTGGTAAATAACACTGAAGCTTTCTTT
TRBJ1-1,NA,TRBV15,TRBD1,CATSRIPIRDREFLNTEAFF,TGTGCCACCAGCAGAATCCCTATCCGGGACAGGGAGTTTTTGAACACTGAAGCTTTCTTT
TRBJ1-4,NA,TRBV27,TRBD1,CASSEWTGVNEKLFF,TGTGCCAGCAGTGAGTGGACAGGGGTAAATGAAAAACTGTTTTTT
TRBJ1-2,NA,TRBV11-2,NA,CASSYPDSQENYGYTF,TGTGCCAGCAGCTATCCGGACAGTCAGGAAAACTATGGCTACACCTTC
TRBJ2-5,NA,TRBV10-3,NA,CAISGLHQETQYF,TGTGCCATCAGCGGCTTACACCAAGAGACCCAGTACTTC
TRBJ2-1,once,TRBV7-3,TRBD1,CASSTTTGDTYNEQFF,TGTGCCAGCAGCACGACCACAGGGGATACCTACAATGAGCAGTTCTTC
TRBJ1-2,NA,TRBV6-5,TRBD1,CASSYGTGMNYGYTF,TGTGCCAGCAGTTACGGGACAGGGATGAACTATGGCTACACCTTC
TRBJ2-7,NA,TRBV21-1,NA,CASSKEMGWPHYEQYF,TGTGCCAGCAGCAAAGAAATGGGATGGCCCCACTACGAGCAGTACTTC
TRBJ2-5,NA,TRBV7-2,TRBD2,CASSAAPIAGHQETQYF,TGTGCCAGCAGCGCAGCCCCCATAGCGGGCCACCAAGAGACCCAGTACTTC
TRBJ2-3,NA,TRBV6-5,NA,CASSYNCSSTDTQYF,TGTGCCAGCAGTTATAACTGCTCTAGCACAGATACGCAGTATTTT
TRBJ2-2,NA,TRBV5-1,NA,CASSFGGPGELFF,TGCGCCAGCAGCTTCGGGGGCCCCGGGGAGCTGTTTTTT
TRBJ1-3,NA,TRBV5-1,NA,CASRSRDTNTIYF,TGCGCCAGCAGGAGCAGGGACACAAACACCATATATTTT
TRBJ1-5,NA,TRBV7-9,NA,CASSLVTGAGNQPQHF,TGTGCCAGCAGCTTAGTAACGGGGGCGGGGAATCAGCCCCAGCATTTT
TRBJ2-4,NA,TRBV12-5,NA,CASGFGPWRVENIQYF,TGTGCTAGTGGTTTTGGGCCTTGGAGGGTAGAAAACATTCAGTACTTC
TRBJ1-1,NA,TRBV4-1,NA,CASSPPSSQQGEGEAFF,TGCGCCAGCAGCCCTCCATCCTCCCAACAGGGAGAAGGTGAAGCTTTCTTT
TRBJ2-3,NA,TRBV18,TRBD2,CASSGLADTDTQYF,TGTGCCAGCTCAGGGCTAGCGGACACAGATACGCAGTATTTT
TRBJ1-2,NA,TRBV7-9,TRBD1,CASSAGTGHGYTF,TGTGCCAGCAGCGCCGGGACAGGTCATGGCTACACCTTC
TRBJ2-7,NA,TRBV7-4,TRBD1,CASRSRDRGYEQYF,TGTGCCAGCAGGTCAAGGGACAGGGGCTACGAGCAGTACTTC
TRBJ1-5,NA,TRBV6-1,NA,CASSEARGRNQPQHF,TGTGCCAGCAGTGAAGCTCGGGGCCGGAATCAGCCCCAGCATTTT
TRBJ1-6,NA,TRBV19,TRBD1,CASSRNRDRGPLRSSYNSPLHF,TGTGCCAGTAGTAGAAACCGGGACAGGGGGCCCCTTAGGAGCTCCTATAATTCACCCCTCCACTTT
TRBJ2-3,NA,TRBV5-6,TRBD1,CASSWGQGASDTQYF,TGTGCCAGCAGCTGGGGACAGGGGGCCTCAGATACGCAGTATTTT
TRBJ2-2,once,TRBV13,NA,CASSRTPSDRPNTGELFF,TGTGCCAGCAGCCGAACTCCGTCTGACAGACCGAACACCGGGGAGCTGTTTTTT
TRBJ1-5,NA,TRBV19,TRBD1,CASSRGQGAVDQPQHF,TGTGCCAGTAGTAGGGGGCAGGGGGCGGTGGATCAGCCCCAGCATTTT
TRBJ1-4,once,TRBV15,NA,CATSRDRRTNEKLFF,TGTGCCACCAGCAGAGATAGGAGGACTAATGAAAAACTGTTTTTT
TRBJ2-3,NA,TRBV30,TRBD1,CAWSAPGQVTDTQYF,TGTGCCTGGAGTGCCCCGGGACAGGTCACAGATACGCAGTATTTT
TRBJ1-3,once,TRBV18,NA,CASSPSQGVVLSGNTIYF,TGTGCCAGCTCACCCTCACAGGGTGTAGTCCTCTCTGGAAACACCATATATTTT
TRBJ1-5,NA,TRBV6-5,NA,CASSYKGNQPQHF,TGTGCCAGCAGTTACAAGGGCAATCAGCCCCAGCATTTT
TRBJ1-2,NA,TRBV19,NA,CASSIGDGYGYTF,TGTGCCAGTAGTATAGGGGACGGCTATGGCTACACCTTC
TRBJ2-7,NA,TRBV5-8,NA,CASSSPKPQEYEQYF,TGTGCCAGCAGCTCCCCAAAGCCCCAGGAATACGAGCAGTACTTC
TRBJ2-7,NA,TRBV11-1,NA,CASSLRGEDSYEQYF,TGTGCCAGCAGCTTAAGGGGGGAGGACTCCTACGAGCAGTACTTC
TRBJ2-6,NA,TRBV5-6,NA,CASSLDDNAGANVLTF,TGTGCCAGCAGCTTAGACGACAATGCTGGGGCCAACGTCCTGACTTTC
TRBJ2-7,NA,TRBV27,NA,CASSPITKWGEQYF,TGTGCCAGCAGCCCTATTACGAAGTGGGGGGAGCAGTACTTC
TRBJ1-2,NA,TRBV5-5,TRBD1,CASSPPGTGGGRYGYTF,TGTGCCAGCAGCCCCCCGGGGACAGGGGGCGGCAGATATGGCTACACCTTC
TRBJ2-3,NA,TRBV19,NA,CASSIVPLRVTQYF,TGTGCCAGTAGTATCGTCCCATTGAGGGTTACGCAGTATTTT
TRBJ2-3,NA,TRBV19,TRBD1,CASSQDRGLADTQYF,TGTGCCAGTAGTCAGGACAGGGGGCTAGCAGATACGCAGTATTTT
TRBJ2-1,NA,TRBV6-4,NA,CASSPTWGTYNEQFF,TGTGCCAGCAGCCCCACATGGGGGACCTACAATGAGCAGTTCTTC
TRBJ1-2,NA,TRBV4-1,NA,CASSQERGFLGGYTF,TGCGCCAGCAGCCAAGAAAGGGGGTTCCTAGGAGGCTACACCTTC
TRBJ1-1,NA,TRBV6-1,NA,CASSEKATNTEAFF,TGTGCCAGCAGTGAAAAGGCGACGAACACTGAAGCTTTCTTT
TRBJ1-1,NA,TRBV5-6,NA,CASSLERRQMNTEAFF,TGTGCCAGCAGCTTGGAGCGTCGGCAAATGAACACTGAAGCTTTCTTT
TRBJ2-3,NA,TRBV11-2,NA,CASSLVRSVATDTQYF,TGTGCCAGCAGCTTAGTACGGTCTGTAGCCACAGATACGCAGTATTTT
TRBJ1-2,NA,TRBV7-9,TRBD1,CASSRTGPYGYTF,TGTGCCAGCAGCCGGACAGGCCCCTATGGCTACACCTTC
TRBJ1-3,NA,TRBV5-3,TRBD1,CARSLGTGGNTIYF,TGTGCCAGAAGCTTAGGGACAGGGGGAAACACCATATATTTT
TRBJ2-7,once,TRBV5-1,NA,CASRGPPGYEQYF,TGCGCCAGCAGGGGCCCCCCGGGGTACGAGCAGTACTTC
TRBJ2-3,NA,TRBV9,NA,CASSARTLELHF,TGTGCCAGCAGCGCCAGGACTCTAGAGTTGCATTTT
TRBJ2-1,NA,TRBV7-2,NA,CASGPREGPNEQFF,TGTGCCAGCGGCCCGAGAGAAGGGCCGAATGAGCAGTTCTTC